A single sample gave rise to the 14 T cell receptor beta chains below, sequenced in a study of T-cell memory formation after mild COVID-19. TCRdb passed the 5' RACE reads through MiXCR, listing each CDR3 protein once. The data show a few hundred thousand distinct CDR3 sequences, roughly 17% seen once. The sample consisted of PBMCs or a T cell subset sorted from them (not recorded which). The receptors derive from a man aged 18 to 29 who had mild COVID-19 (a few samples of this study predate the infection). Cell type and time point are not known.

This sequence joins TRBV5-4 and TRBJ2-6, with D possibly matching TRBD1 (6 bases). Trimming took 2 bases from V and 4 from J, leaving 22 bases between them. The CDR3 runs 19 residues. Germline V gives CDR1 SGHNT, CDR2 YYREEE (reference sequence). DNA of the CDR3: TGTGCCAGCAGCTTTGTAACAGGGCCTTTCTCGGGAGGGGCCAACGTCCTGACTTTC. Amino acids: CASSFVTGPFSGGANVLTF.

This chain connects TRBV6-5 to TRBJ1-1, with D perhaps matching TRBD1 (6 bases). Germline V gene sequence: CDR1 MNHEY, CDR2 SVGAGI. V lost 8 bases and J 3 bases, leaving 13 bases between the germline ends. This CDR3 has 13 amino acids. The chain's CDR3 is CASAGGADTEAFF. CDR3 nucleotide sequence: TGTGCCAGCGCCGGGGGCGCGGACACTGAAGCTTTCTTT.

The J gene is TRBJ2-1, the V gene TRBV7-9, with TRBD2 matching over 8 bases. This CDR3 is built from 14 residues. J lost 8 bases, V lost 5 bases, and 8 bases had no gene match. Germline V lookup: CDR1 SEHNR, CDR2 FQNEAQ (reference sequence). The CDR3: CASSTGTSSDEQFF. DNA of the CDR3: TGTGCCAGCAGCACCGGGACTAGTTCCGATGAGCAGTTCTTC.

This clonotype was observed a handful of times. The chain uses TRBV18 and TRBJ2-4; TRBD2 agrees at 9 bases. CDR1 is KGHSH, CDR2 LQKENI, per germline. CDR3 size: 16 residues. With 2 bases clipped from V and 9 bases from J, the junction kept 11 bases outside the gene matches. The CDR3 loop reads CASSPSLGAGGLIQYF. CDR3 nucleotide sequence: TGTGCCAGCTCACCAAGTCTTGGAGCGGGGGGCCTCATTCAGTACTTC.

This clonotype has a handful of counts. The chain uses TRBV28 and TRBJ1-6; D is unresolved. Germline loops: CDR1 MDHEN, CDR2 SYDVKM. This CDR3 has 15 residues. V was pared by 2 bases and J by 4 bases, with 9 bases between. The CDR3 nucleotides read TGTGCCAGCAGTTTACGGCAGGCTTATAATTCACCCCTCCACTTT. Protein sequence: CASSLRQAYNSPLHF.

This clonotype was seen ten or more times. This chain uses TRBV20-1 with TRBJ2-5; the match to TRBD2 covers 9 bases. This CDR3 contains 13 residues. Germline V gene sequence: CDR1 DFQATT, CDR2 SNEGSKA (reference sequence). V trimming: 6 bases; J trimming: 2 bases; junction bases outside the gene matches: 4. The CDR3 nucleotides are TGCAGTGCCGCGACTAGCGGTCAAGAGACCCAGTACTTC. It translates to CSAATSGQETQYF.

V gene TRBV20-1 combines with J gene TRBJ2-3, with 9 bases identical to TRBD2. The CDR3 runs 13 residues. V lost 8 bases and J lost 0; bases outside the gene matches: 3. Germline CDR1 is DFQATT and CDR2 is SNEGSKA (reference sequence). The CDR3 DNA sequence: TGCAGTATCCTAGCGGGGAGCACAGATACGCAGTATTTT. It is translated as CSILAGSTDTQYF.

This chain uses TRBV2 with TRBJ2-1; tentatively, D is TRBD1 (5 bases). The germline V and J ends were trimmed by 5 bases and 15 bases, with 17 bases remaining between them. The CDR3 loop spans 12 amino acids. In germline, CDR1 is SNHLY, CDR2 FYNNEI. CDR3 nucleotide sequence: TGTGCCAGCAGTACAGACGACAGTTTCCGGTTCTTC. This codes for CASSTDDSFRFF.

The chain joins TRBV5-6 to TRBJ1-1, with TRBD1 as a possible D gene (5 bases). Trimming pared 2 bases from V and 3 bases from J, leaving 20 bases between. CDR3 size: 17 residues. The germline V gene has CDR1 SGHDT and CDR2 YYEEEE. CDR3 loop: CASSFISQGASDTEAFF. CDR3 DNA sequence: TGTGCCAGCAGCTTCATCTCTCAAGGGGCAAGCGACACTGAAGCTTTCTTT.

Note on this clonotype: This clone may be a read error of a much larger clone one base away. The rearrangement uses TRBV7-3 and TRBJ2-7; the D call may be TRBD1 or TRBD2 (5 bases each). CDR1 is SGHTA and CDR2 is FQGTGA in the germline V gene. The CDR3 consists of 13 residues. CDR3 DNA sequence: TGTGCCATCAGCCGGGACGCCGGATACGAGCAGTACTTC. It yields the protein CAISRDAGYEQYF.

This clonotype was seen ten or more times. The chain employs TRBV5-1 and TRBJ1-6; 8 nucleotides line up with TRBD1. V lost 4 bases and J lost 5; bases outside the gene matches: 2. The CDR3 length is 14 residues. Germline V gives CDR1 SGHRS, CDR2 YFSETQ. CDR3 nucleotides: TGCGCCAGCAGCGGACAGGGAAATAATTCACCCCTCCACTTT. Amino acid sequence: CASSGQGNNSPLHF.

The chain has TRBV6-2 or TRBV6-3 and TRBJ1-2; D not resolved. Trimming took 5 bases from V and 0 from J, leaving 10 bases between them. The CDR3 has 14 amino acids. Germline loops: CDR1 MNHEY, CDR2 SVGEGT. CDR3 sequence (DNA): TGTGCCAGCAGTCGTGACGGTGCTAACTATGGCTACACCTTC. Translation gives CASSRDGANYGYTF.

This clonotype appeared many times. This sequence joins TRBV20-1 and TRBJ2-7; D gene unclear. CDR1 DFQATT and CDR2 SNEGSKA come from the germline V gene (reference sequence). The CDR3 has 15 amino acids. The V end was cut by 4 bases, the J end by 2 bases, with 18 bases between. CDR3 nucleotides: TGCAGTGCTATAGCCGGCTCGATGGCCACCTACGAGCAGTACTTC. It is translated as CSAIAGSMATYEQYF.

The chain has TRBV25-1 and TRBJ1-2; weak D call: TRBD1 (6 bases). V was pared by 4 bases and J by 7 bases, with 16 bases between. CDR3 length: 14 amino acids. CDR1 is MGHDK and CDR2 is SYGVNS in the germline V gene. The CDR3 coding sequence is TGTGCCAGCAGTGGGGAAACGGGGGCGCGTGGCTACACCTTC. Its protein is CASSGETGARGYTF.